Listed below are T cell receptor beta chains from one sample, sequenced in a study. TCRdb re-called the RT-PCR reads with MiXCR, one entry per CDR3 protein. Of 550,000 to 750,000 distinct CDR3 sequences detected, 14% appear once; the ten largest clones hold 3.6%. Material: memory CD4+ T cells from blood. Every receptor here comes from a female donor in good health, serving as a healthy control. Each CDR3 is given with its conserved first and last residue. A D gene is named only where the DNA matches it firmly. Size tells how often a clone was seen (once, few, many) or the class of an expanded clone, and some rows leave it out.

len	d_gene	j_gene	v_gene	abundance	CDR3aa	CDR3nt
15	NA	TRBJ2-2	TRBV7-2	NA	CASSPMVGSTGELFF	TGTGCCAGCAGCCCGATGGTGGGGAGCACCGGGGAGCTGTTTTTT
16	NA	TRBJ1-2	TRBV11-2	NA	CASSRGSGNTNYGYNF	TGTGCCAGCAGCCGGGGGTCGGGCAACACTAACTATGGCTACAACTTC
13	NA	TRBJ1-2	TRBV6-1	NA	CASSVQGNYGYTF	TGTGCCAGCAGTGTCCAGGGTAACTATGGCTACACCTTC
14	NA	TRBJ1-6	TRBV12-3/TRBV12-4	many	CASSPHLPGPPLHF	TGTGCCAGCAGCCCACACCTCCCGGGTCCACCCCTCCACTTT
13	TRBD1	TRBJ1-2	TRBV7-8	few	CASSSQQGHGYTF	TGTGCCAGCAGCTCCCAACAGGGGCATGGCTACACCTTC
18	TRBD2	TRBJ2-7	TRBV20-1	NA	CSASFGLLAGVISYEQYF	TGCAGTGCTAGTTTTGGCCTCCTAGCGGGCGTTATCTCCTACGAGCAGTACTTC
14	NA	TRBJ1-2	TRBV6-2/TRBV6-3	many	CASSYGGSRWGYTF	TGTGCCAGCAGTTACGGTGGCAGTCGGTGGGGCTACACCTTC
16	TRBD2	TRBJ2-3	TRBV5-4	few	CASRPRERGGADTQYF	TGTGCCAGCAGACCCCGAGAGCGGGGGGGCGCAGATACGCAGTATTTT
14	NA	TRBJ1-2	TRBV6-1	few	CASKRAYLDYGYTF	TGTGCCAGCAAGCGGGCCTACCTGGACTATGGCTACACCTTC
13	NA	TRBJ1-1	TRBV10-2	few	CASTVGGDTEAFF	TGCGCCAGCACCGTGGGGGGGGACACTGAAGCTTTCTTT
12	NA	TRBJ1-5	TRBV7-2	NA	CASSPPRQPQHF	TGTGCCAGCAGCCCCCCACGGCAGCCCCAGCATTTT
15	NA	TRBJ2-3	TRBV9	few	CASSPGTTSTDTQYF	TGTGCCAGCAGCCCCGGGACAACTAGCACAGATACGCAGTATTTT
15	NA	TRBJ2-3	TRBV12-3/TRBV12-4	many	CASSLTAGAGDTQYF	TGTGCCAGCAGTTTAACGGCGGGGGCGGGAGATACGCAGTATTTT
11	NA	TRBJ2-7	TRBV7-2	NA	CASRDNYEQYF	TGTGCCAGCCGGGACAACTACGAGCAGTACTTC
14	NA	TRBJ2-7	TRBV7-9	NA	CASSLVVKTGEQYF	TGTGCCAGCAGCTTAGTGGTGAAAACGGGGGAGCAGTACTTC
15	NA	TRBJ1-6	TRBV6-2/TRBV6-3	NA	CASSYLPDHNSPLHF	TGTGCCAGCAGTTACCTCCCAGATCATAATTCACCCCTCCACTTT
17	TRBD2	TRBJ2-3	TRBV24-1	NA	CATSDPIREGITDTQYF	TGTGCCACCAGTGACCCTATACGGGAGGGCATAACAGATACGCAGTATTTT
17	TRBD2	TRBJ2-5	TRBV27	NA	CASSLSKAGGRSETQYF	TGTGCCAGCAGTTTATCAAAAGCGGGAGGGCGGAGCGAGACCCAGTACTTC
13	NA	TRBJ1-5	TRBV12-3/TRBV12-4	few	CASSLVESQPQHF	TGTGCCAGCAGTTTAGTAGAGTCTCAGCCCCAGCATTTT
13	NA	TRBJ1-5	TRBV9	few	CASSVEGVQPQHF	TGTGCCAGCAGCGTAGAGGGGGTTCAGCCCCAGCATTTT
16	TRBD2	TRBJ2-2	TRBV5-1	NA	CASSWWTSGSAGELFF	TGCGCCAGCAGCTGGTGGACTAGCGGGAGTGCCGGGGAGCTGTTTTTT
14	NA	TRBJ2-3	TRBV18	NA	CASSPSWRTDTQYF	TGTGCCAGCTCACCGTCGTGGAGGACAGATACGCAGTATTTT
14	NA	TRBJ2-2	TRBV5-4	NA	CASSPPLATGELFF	TGTGCCAGCAGCCCACCCTTGGCCACCGGGGAGCTGTTTTTT
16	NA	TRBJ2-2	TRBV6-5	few	CASTHRGVPRTGELFF	TGTGCCAGCACTCATAGGGGGGTGCCACGAACCGGGGAGCTGTTTTTT
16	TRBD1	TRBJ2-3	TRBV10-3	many	CATAASDRGQSDTQYF	TGTGCCACCGCAGCTTCCGACAGGGGGCAATCAGATACGCAGTATTTT
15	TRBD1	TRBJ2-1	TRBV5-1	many	CASSFGDSSYNEQFF	TGCGCCAGCAGCTTCGGGGACAGCTCCTACAATGAGCAGTTCTTC
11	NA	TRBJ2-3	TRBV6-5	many	CASSYGHTQYF	TGTGCCAGCAGTTACGGGCATACGCAGTATTTT
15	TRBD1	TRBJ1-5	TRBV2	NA	CASKSPGQGFQPQHF	TGTGCCAGCAAGAGTCCGGGACAGGGCTTTCAGCCCCAGCATTTT
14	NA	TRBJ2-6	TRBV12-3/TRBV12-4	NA	CASNRGAGANVLTF	TGTGCCAGCAATCGCGGGGCTGGGGCCAACGTCCTGACTTTC
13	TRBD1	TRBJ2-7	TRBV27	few	CASSPSGGNEQYF	TGTGCCAGCAGTCCTTCAGGGGGTAACGAGCAGTACTTC
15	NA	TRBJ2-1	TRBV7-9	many	CASSLRGSSYNEQFF	TGTGCCAGCAGCTTAAGGGGATCATCCTACAATGAGCAGTTCTTC